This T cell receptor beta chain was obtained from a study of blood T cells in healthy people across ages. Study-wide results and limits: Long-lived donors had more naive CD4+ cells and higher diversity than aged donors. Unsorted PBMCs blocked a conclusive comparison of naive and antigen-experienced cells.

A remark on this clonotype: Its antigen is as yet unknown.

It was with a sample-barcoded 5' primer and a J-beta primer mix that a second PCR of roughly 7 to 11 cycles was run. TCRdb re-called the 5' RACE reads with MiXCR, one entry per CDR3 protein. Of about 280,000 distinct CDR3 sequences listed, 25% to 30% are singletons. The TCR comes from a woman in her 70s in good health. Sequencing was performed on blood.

Here the CDR3 DNA reads TGTGCCAGCAGCCAAGCTGTCGCCGCACAAGAGACCCAGTACTTC. This translates into CASSQAVAAQETQYF. The rearrangement links TRBV4-2 to TRBJ2-5; D ambiguous. The CDR3 consists of 15 residues. Looked up from germline, CDR1 is LGHNA and CDR2 is YNFKEQ. Trimming left V 1 base short and J 2 bases short, with 11 bases between.